This is a list of T cell receptor beta chains from one sample in a study of post-analysis software for immune sequencing data. Using its own MiXCR run on the PCR reads, TCRdb lists one record per CDR3 protein. Of 750,000 to 950,000 distinct CDR3 sequences in the sample, around 50% were seen once. Sequences were obtained from blood. These receptors were collected from a girl under 18 with multiple sclerosis. CDR3s include the opening cysteine and the closing phenylalanine or tryptophan. A D gene is named only where the DNA matches it firmly. Size is omitted from some rows. Given values are once, few, many or a class for expanded clones.

clone_size,v_call,j_call,d_call,cdr3_aa,cdr3_nt
-,TRBV5-1,TRBJ2-7,TRBD2,CASSFGGTSGTYEQYF,TGCGCCAGCAGCTTTGGGGGGACTAGCGGAACCTACGAGCAGTACTTC
-,TRBV3-1,TRBJ2-7,-,CASRSGTPTYEQYF,TGTGCCAGCAGATCCGGGACACCCACATACGAGCAGTACTTC
few,TRBV6-5,TRBJ2-3,TRBD2,CASSTIPGGVDTQYF,TGTGCCAGCAGCACCATCCCCGGGGGGGTAGATACGCAGTATTTT
-,TRBV18,TRBJ2-7,-,CASSPIRTAYEQYF,TGTGCCAGCTCACCCATTCGAACAGCCTACGAGCAGTACTTC
-,TRBV9,TRBJ2-1,-,CASSPYPGGGSGDNEQFF,TGTGCCAGCAGCCCTTATCCAGGGGGGGGATCGGGCGACAATGAGCAGTTCTTC
-,TRBV14,TRBJ2-1,TRBD1,CASSSSDTLSGGNYNEQFF,TGTGCCAGCAGTTCGTCCGATACCCTGTCAGGGGGCAATTACAATGAGCAGTTCTTC
few,TRBV6-5,TRBJ1-2,-,CASSYGTYGYTF,TGTGCCAGCAGTTACGGCACTTATGGCTACACCTTC
-,TRBV5-5,TRBJ2-1,TRBD2,CASSLAPAGGGYNEQFF,TGTGCCAGCAGCTTGGCCCCCGCGGGAGGAGGATACAATGAGCAGTTCTTC
-,TRBV6-6,TRBJ1-5,TRBD1,CASSYSIQGGQPQHF,TGTGCCAGCAGTTACTCGATCCAGGGGGGACAGCCCCAGCATTTT
-,TRBV9,TRBJ1-2,-,CASSDGAAGRQLYGYTF,TGTGCCAGCAGCGATGGGGCGGCAGGGAGACAATTGTATGGCTACACCTTC
-,TRBV6-6,TRBJ2-7,TRBD2,CASSFGLAGGFSYEQYF,TGTGCCAGCAGTTTCGGTCTAGCGGGGGGTTTCTCCTACGAGCAGTACTTC
once,TRBV6-1,TRBJ2-7,TRBD2,CASKEGLAGGPTGEQYF,TGTGCCAGCAAAGAAGGACTAGCGGGGGGCCCTACAGGAGAGCAGTACTTC
once,TRBV7-6,TRBJ1-1,-,CASSLGTGPSDTEAFF,TGTGCCAGCAGCTTAGGTACCGGGCCTTCGGACACTGAAGCTTTCTTT
-,TRBV27,TRBJ2-7,-,CASSSRGISYHEQYF,TGTGCCAGCAGCTCACGAGGTATCTCCTACCACGAGCAGTACTTC
-,TRBV12-5,TRBJ2-5,-,CASGLVDGETQYF,TGTGCTAGTGGTTTGGTGGATGGGGAGACCCAGTACTTC
-,TRBV18,TRBJ2-5,-,CASSPKTGAAREEQYF,TGTGCCAGCTCGCCGAAAACAGGGGCCGCCCGGGAGGAGCAGTACTTC
once,TRBV12-5,TRBJ2-3,TRBD2,CASGPSRSLAGGPDTQYF,TGTGCTAGTGGTCCTTCCCGGTCACTAGCGGGAGGGCCGGATACGCAGTATTTT
-,TRBV20-1,TRBJ2-1,TRBD2,CSARPTPGLAGVYNEQFF,TGCAGTGCTAGACCGACTCCGGGACTAGCGGGGGTCTACAATGAGCAGTTCTTC
-,TRBV3-1,TRBJ2-7,TRBD1,CATRSGGNEQYF,TGTGCCACGCGGTCAGGGGGCAACGAGCAGTACTTC
-,TRBV15,TRBJ1-6,-,CATSRDGVSPLHF,TGTGCCACCAGCAGAGATGGAGTTTCACCCCTCCACTTT
-,TRBV20-1,TRBJ2-7,TRBD2,CSAQPGTSGPYEQYF,TGCAGTGCCCAGCCCGGGACTAGCGGACCTTACGAGCAGTACTTC
-,TRBV9,TRBJ2-1,-,CASSVGELPYNEQFF,TGTGCCAGCAGCGTAGGGGAGCTGCCCTACAATGAGCAGTTCTTC
few,TRBV6-5,TRBJ2-1,-,CASSYSFGNEQFF,TGTGCCAGCAGTTACTCGTTCGGTAATGAGCAGTTCTTC
-,TRBV27,TRBJ1-2,-,CASSFTLVNGYTF,TGTGCCAGCAGTTTTACGTTGGTTAATGGCTACACCTTC
-,TRBV20-1,TRBJ1-6,TRBD1,CSADQGGNSPLHF,TGCAGTGCAGATCAGGGGGGTAATTCACCCCTCCACTTT